The 27 T cell receptor beta chains below were found in one sample sequenced in a study of shared clonotypes between healthy human individuals. Produced via immunoSEQ multiplex PCR; TCRdb's table is partial and in-frame only. Of 900,000 to 1,200,000 clones in the sample, 75% to 80% were seen once. The source material was memory CD4+ T cells from PBMCs. Described subset: CD45RA-negative fraction. All receptors come from a man aged 18 to 35 in good health. Some clones in this sample may be carry-over from other donors' samples.

This chain links TRBV19 with TRBJ1-2; possibly TRBD1 for D (6 bases). This CDR3 has 14 residues. Trimming shortened V by 9 bases and J by 5 bases, and 19 bases separated the two germline ends. Germline lookup yields CDR1 LNHDA and CDR2 SQIVND (reference sequence). CDR3 protein: CARPDRQPGYGYTF. In nucleotides, the CDR3 is TGTGCCAGGCCTGACAGGCAACCCGGTTATGGCTACACCTTC.

This clone has a count of ten or more. V is TRBV5-1 and J is TRBJ2-5; 9 nucleotides agree with TRBD1. V lost 4 bases and J lost 7; bases outside the gene matches: 8. The CDR3 covers 14 residues. CDR1 and CDR2 (germline): SGHRS, YFSETQ. CDR3 nucleotides: TGCGCCAGCAGCGTGGGACAGGGTGACGGGACCCAGTACTTC. Its translation is CASSVGQGDGTQYF. The full variable domain, rest sourced from reference TRBV5-1 and TRBJ2-5, is KAGVTQTPRYLIKTRGQQVTLSCSPISGHRSVSWYQQTPGQGLQFLFEYFSETQRNKGNFPGRFSGRQFSNSRSEMNVSTLELGDSALYLCASSVGQGDGTQYFGPGTRLLVL.

This clone appeared a few times. The V gene is TRBV7-9, the J gene TRBJ2-1, with 9 nucleotides matching TRBD2. Germline trimming cut 4 bases from V and 0 bases from J; bases unmatched to any gene: 4. The V gene's germline CDR1 is SEHNR and CDR2 FQNEAQ (reference sequence). There are 16 residues in the CDR3. The CDR3 region has the DNA TGTGCCAGCAGCTCCCGACTAGCGGCCTCCTACAATGAGCAGTTCTTC. Its protein product is CASSSRLAASYNEQFF.

The V call is TRBV7-9, the J call TRBJ1-2; 7 bases fit TRBD1. This CDR3 has 14 amino acids. The ends lost 3 bases at V and 7 bases at J; junction bases unmatched: 8. CDR1 and CDR2 from the germline V gene are SEHNR and FQNEAQ (reference sequence). The CDR3 nucleotides read TGTGCCAGCAGCTTTACAGGGGTTGAAGGTGGCTACACCTTC. This gives the protein CASSFTGVEGGYTF.

The chain links TRBV6-5 to TRBJ1-2, with 8 bases fitting TRBD1. Per germline, CDR1 MNHEY and CDR2 SVGAGI. With V trimmed by 6 bases and J by 0 bases, 6 bases remained unmatched. The length of the CDR3 is 15 residues. The DNA for the CDR3 is TGTGCCAGCAGGCGACAGGGGCTAGCTAACTATGGCTACACCTTC. It translates to CASRRQGLANYGYTF.

The chain's CDR3 is CASATTGDHEQYF. CDR3 DNA sequence: TGTGCCAGCGCTACAACAGGGGACCACGAGCAGTACTTC. The V gene is TRBV18, the J gene TRBJ2-7, with 7 bases identical to TRBD1. The germline V gene encodes CDR1 KGHSH and CDR2 LQKENI. Trimming took 8 bases from V and 5 from J; bases not matched to a gene: 9. This CDR3 is built from 13 residues.

The genes are TRBV7-3 and TRBJ2-7; D perhaps matches TRBD2 (5 bases). The CDR3 spans 16 residues. Trimming left V 3 bases short and J 5 bases short, with 20 bases between. Germline V gene sequence: CDR1 SGHTA, CDR2 FQGTGA. The CDR3 here is CASSFPGPAGGHEQYF. The CDR3 DNA is TGTGCCAGCAGCTTCCCCGGGCCGGCAGGAGGACACGAGCAGTACTTC.

The table lists this clone with a few counts. The same CDR3 can be traced to other DNA sequences in this sample. The rearrangement links TRBV9 to TRBJ1-2; D ambiguous. The CDR3 length is 13 residues. V lost 0 bases and J 8 bases, leaving 11 bases between the germline ends. Germline V gene lookup returns CDR1 SGDLS and CDR2 YYNGEE. CDR3 in DNA: TGTGCCAGCAGCGTAGACGGCGGGGAGGGCTACACCTTC. It is translated as CASSVDGGEGYTF.

The rearrangement links TRBV11-2 to TRBJ2-3; 13 bases agree with TRBD2. Germline V CDR1 and CDR2: SGHAT, FQNNGV. J lost 5 bases, V lost 1 base, and 6 bases had no gene match. This CDR3 has 17 residues. The CDR3: CASSLGLAGGREDTQYF. The CDR3 DNA sequence: TGTGCCAGCAGCTTAGGACTAGCGGGAGGCCGGGAAGATACGCAGTATTTT.

The V gene is TRBV2, the J gene TRBJ1-3; D is undetermined. Per the germline V gene, CDR1 is SNHLY and CDR2 is FYNNEI. The CDR3 is 18 amino acids. Trimming pared 6 bases from V and 2 bases from J, leaving 23 bases between. The chain's CDR3 is CASSTLVGSANPGNTIYF. CDR3 nucleotide sequence: TGTGCCAGCAGCACTCTGGTGGGCAGCGCCAACCCTGGAAACACCATATATTTT. The full variable domain, rest sourced from reference TRBV2 and TRBJ1-3, is EPEVTQTPSHQVTQMGQEVILRCVPISNHLYFYWYRQILGQKVEFLVSFYNNEISEKSEIFDDQFSVERPDGSNFTLKIRSTKLEDSAMYFCASSTLVGSANPGNTIYFGEGSWLTVV.

The gene calls are TRBV18 and TRBJ1-5; weak D call: TRBD1 (5 bases). CDR1 and CDR2 from the germline V gene are KGHSH and LQKENI. V lost 2 bases, J lost 5 bases, and 13 bases lay in between. The CDR3 is 15 residues long. The DNA of the CDR3 is TGTGCCAGCTCACCAAACAGGCCCCGGGATCAGCCCCAGCATTTT. The encoded protein is CASSPNRPRDQPQHF. Using reference TRBV18 and TRBJ1-5 for the parts outside the CDR3, the full variable domain is NAGVMQNPRHLVRRRGQEARLRCSPMKGHSHVYWYRQLPEEGLKFMVYLQKENIIDESGMPKERFSAEFPKEGPSILRIQQVVRGDSAAYFCASSPNRPRDQPQHFGDGTRLSIL.

The chain is built from TRBV4-1 and TRBJ2-3, with 7 nucleotides matching TRBD2. Germline loops: CDR1 MGHRA, CDR2 YSYEKL. The CDR3 totals 14 residues. Losses at the gene ends were 8 bases for V and 4 bases for J; bases not matched to a gene: 9. CDR3 residues: CASSEKRGADTQYF. The CDR3 DNA reads as TGCGCCAGCTCTGAAAAACGGGGGGCAGATACGCAGTATTTT.

This clone was found a few times. Other DNA sequences from this sample encode an identical CDR3 as well. V gene TRBV18 combines with J gene TRBJ2-7, with D possibly being TRBD2 (6 bases). Germline loops: CDR1 KGHSH, CDR2 LQKENI. V was cut by 2 bases and J by 4 bases, with 12 bases left in between. This CDR3 has 14 residues. The CDR3 here is CASSPGTGIYEQYF. The CDR3 DNA is TGTGCCAGCTCACCAGGGACTGGGATTTACGAGCAGTACTTC.

This sequence joins TRBV7-9 and TRBJ2-7, with TRBD1 identical over 11 bases. The germline V gene has CDR1 SEHNR and CDR2 FQNEAQ (reference sequence). Germline trimming cut 4 bases from V and 5 bases from J; bases unmatched to any gene: 7. This CDR3 is 15 amino acids long. CDR3 in amino acids: CASSSRTGGFDEQYF. CDR3 nucleotides: TGTGCCAGCAGCTCGAGGACAGGGGGCTTCGACGAGCAGTACTTC.

The gene calls are TRBV5-1 and TRBJ1-4; D gene uncertain. Germline CDR1 and CDR2: SGHRS and YFSETQ. The CDR3 covers 15 residues. Trimming took 1 base from V and 7 from J, leaving 14 bases between them. The CDR3 nucleotides read TGCGCCAGCAGCTTGACCCCAGTCCCTGTTGAAAAACTGTTTTTT. It specifies CASSLTPVPVEKLFF.

About this clone itself: A much more abundant neighbour one base away suggests this may be a read error. The chain has TRBV5-1 and TRBJ1-5; D gene unclear. Germline CDR1 reads SGHRS; CDR2 reads YFSETQ. CDR3 length equals 14 residues. The CDR3 reads CACSLAGSNQPQHF. CDR3 DNA: TGCGCCTGCAGCTTGGCAGGTAGCAATCAGCCCCAGCATTTT.

With respect to this clone: This sample includes further DNA sequences coding for the same CDR3. The chain has TRBV7-2 and TRBJ2-3; 13 bases map to TRBD2. The CDR3 covers 14 residues. Unmatched junction bases numbered 2, after V lost 5 bases and J lost 6 bases. The germline V gene encodes CDR1 SGHTA and CDR2 FQGNSA. The CDR3 nucleotides read TGTGCCAGCAGCCAGGGACTAGCGGGGGATACGCAGTATTTT. Encoded protein: CASSQGLAGDTQYF.

V is TRBV4-1 and J is TRBJ2-1, with a weak D call TRBD2 (6 bases). CDR1 is MGHRA and CDR2 is YSYEKL in the germline V gene. Trimming stripped 0 bases from V and 0 bases from J, with 12 bases between. This CDR3 spans 17 amino acids. As DNA, the CDR3 is TGCGCCAGCAGCCAAGATCCCGCGGGATCCTCCTACAATGAGCAGTTCTTC. Translated: CASSQDPAGSSYNEQFF.

This clone was seen only a few times. V usage is TRBV5-1 and J usage is TRBJ1-1; 7 nucleotides align to TRBD1. The CDR3 extends over 15 amino acids. V shed 3 bases, J shed 4 bases, and the junction held 9 bases outside the gene matches. Looked up from germline, CDR1 is SGHRS and CDR2 is YFSETQ. CDR3 nucleotides: TGCGCCAGCAGCTATTACAGGGGAGGGAGCACTGAAGCTTTCTTT. Translating it yields CASSYYRGGSTEAFF.

The rearrangement links TRBV28 to TRBJ1-1; D not certain. The CDR3 is 17 amino acids. Looked up from germline, CDR1 is MDHEN and CDR2 is SYDVKM. Trimming left V 4 bases short and J 6 bases short, with 24 bases between. CDR3 bases: TGTGCCAGCAGTTCCCGGGGAGGAGCCTCCGGGGTCGCTGAAGCTTTCTTT. Its protein is CASSSRGGASGVAEAFF.

This chain connects TRBV6-4 to TRBJ2-3, with D tentatively TRBD1 or TRBD2 (6 bases each). The V gene's germline CDR1 is MRHNA and CDR2 SNTAGT. There are 15 residues in the CDR3. V lost 2 bases, J lost 2 bases, and 11 bases lay in between. The CDR3 loop is CASSDRGDLTDTQYF. For the CDR3, the DNA is TGTGCCAGCAGTGACAGGGGGGACCTCACAGATACGCAGTATTTT.

The gene calls are TRBV5-1 and TRBJ2-6; D is unresolved. The CDR3 runs 16 residues. CDR1 and CDR2 from the germline V gene are SGHRS and YFSETQ. V was cut by 0 bases and J by 1 base, with 8 bases left in between. The CDR3 reads CASSLALTSGANVLTF. CDR3 in DNA: TGCGCCAGCAGCTTGGCGTTAACTTCTGGGGCCAACGTCCTGACTTTC. The variable domain in full, with the rest retrieved from reference TRBV5-1 and TRBJ2-6, is KAGVTQTPRYLIKTRGQQVTLSCSPISGHRSVSWYQQTPGQGLQFLFEYFSETQRNKGNFPGRFSGRQFSNSRSEMNVSTLELGDSALYLCASSLALTSGANVLTFGAGSRLTVL.

V is TRBV5-4 and J is TRBJ1-1; 10 bases line up with TRBD1. Germline-derived CDR1 and CDR2 are SGHNT and YYREEE (reference sequence). The junction had 7 bases not matched to a gene; V was cut back by 4 bases and J by 10 bases. The CDR3 contains 13 residues. CDR3 nucleotide sequence: TGTGCCAGCAGCGAGACAGGGGGCCATGGAGCTTTCTTT. Protein: CASSETGGHGAFF.

The chain links TRBV11-3 to TRBJ2-2; D tentatively reads TRBD1 or TRBD2 (5 bases each). CDR3 size: 15 residues. V gave up 5 bases and J gave up 1 base, with 11 bases separating them. The germline V gene encodes CDR1 SGHNT and CDR2 YENEEA. As DNA, the CDR3 is TGTGCCAGCAGCCCCTTGAGGGGGAACACCGGGGAGCTGTTTTTT. Protein product: CASSPLRGNTGELFF. Full variable domain (outside the CDR3, taken from reference TRBV11-3 and TRBJ2-2): EAGVVQSPRYKIIEKKQPVAFWCNPISGHNTLYWYLQNLGQGPELLIRYENEEAVDDSQLPKDRFSAERLKGVDSTLKIQPAELGDSAVYLCASSPLRGNTGELFFGEGSRLTVL.

This chain joins TRBV5-1 and TRBJ2-5, with D possibly being TRBD1 (6 bases). The CDR3 is 15 amino acids. Trimming pared 4 bases from V and 2 bases from J, leaving 15 bases between. Germline CDR1 and CDR2: SGHRS and YFSETQ. CDR3 in DNA: TGCGCCAGCAGCCCGGGTGAGAGGGGGCAAGAGACCCAGTACTTC. Residues: CASSPGERGQETQYF.

V usage is TRBV28 and J usage is TRBJ1-1; D is unresolved. The CDR3 consists of 14 residues. The V gene's germline CDR1 is MDHEN and CDR2 SYDVKM. Trimming pared 6 bases from V and 3 bases from J, leaving 14 bases between. CDR3 loop: CASRTTDGYTEAFF. The CDR3 DNA reads TGTGCCAGCAGGACCACGGACGGCTACACTGAAGCTTTCTTT. Combining the CDR3 with reference TRBV28 and TRBJ1-1 gives the whole variable domain DVKVTQSSRYLVKRTGEKVFLECVQDMDHENMFWYRQDPGLGLRLIYFSYDVKMKEKGDIPEGYSVSREKKERFSLILESASTNQTSMYLCASRTTDGYTEAFFGQGTRLTVV.

The CDR3 coding sequence is TGTGCCAGCAGCTTGGGGGAGACCGGGAAAGCTTTCTTT. It codes for CASSLGETGKAFF. The chain is built from TRBV11-3 and TRBJ1-1; D is perhaps TRBD1 (5 bases). The CDR3 covers 13 residues. Germline CDR1 SGHNT, CDR2 YENEEA. Trimming shortened V by 3 bases and J by 9 bases, and 14 bases separated the two germline ends.